This T cell receptor beta chain was profiled in a study of CD8 T cells in Susac syndrome. RNA totalling about 0.5 to 1 ug underwent reverse transcription with random hexamers. The method of amplification for TCR beta CDR3 was immunoSEQ multiplex PCR, covering 54 Vbeta and 13 Jbeta. TCRdb redid the calling of the immunoSEQ multiplex PCR reads with MiXCR, one entry per CDR3 protein. The table lists 55,000 to 85,000 distinct CDR3 sequences, over 90% of them singletons, with over 0.09% in the top ten. TCR beta sequences were obtained from blood CD8+ and CD4+ T cells. Negative magnetic isolation gave CD8+ and CD4+ cells; FACS enriched CD8+ TEMRA. As for this clonotype: What it binds is unknown.

The study, taken as a whole, reports: The relatively small number of individuals in the TCR sequencing and HLA analysis was acknowledged by the study.

The CDR3 contains 13 residues. Germline V gives CDR1 SEHNR, CDR2 FQNEAQ (reference sequence). The V gene lost 5 bases and the J gene lost 3 bases, with 11 bases spanning the gap. Sequenced sample: CD4+ T cells from PBMCs. The chain links TRBV7-9 to TRBJ2-7; D gene ambiguous. The sequence was obtained from a human donor with multiple sclerosis. The CDR3 bases are TGTGCCAGCAGCACGGACCTCTACTACGAGCAGTACTTC. Translating it yields CASSTDLYYEQYF.